This T cell receptor beta chain was obtained from a study of shared clonotypes between healthy human individuals. Terminally differentiated effector memory CD45RA+ cells were excluded by CCR7 positive selection of CD45RO-negative cells. Authors' analysis steps: ImmunoSEQ output lacked quality scores and full-length reads, limiting matched filtering. Profiled with immunoSEQ multiplex PCR; TCRdb holds only in-frame clones, not every one. V and J calls and clone size are copied from that table; D and trimming were computed from the DNA. This table holds around 2,000,000 clones, roughly 91% found once. Study-wide results and limits: Blood alone was sampled, and tissue repertoires likely differ. Generally, naive subsets came out with larger estimated richness than memory subsets.

As regards this clone: The antigen is unknown.

CDR1 and CDR2 from the germline V gene are SQVTM and ANQGSEA. This CDR3 is built from 13 residues. V lost 6 bases to trimming and J lost 0 bases, with 10 bases between them. The receptor was isolated from a man aged 18 to 29 in good health. Some clones in this sample may be carry-over from other donors' samples. The rearrangement joins TRBV29-1 to TRBJ2-3, with D maybe TRBD1 (5 bases). Source material: naive CD8+ T cells from PBMCs. CDR3 region: CSVKGQSTDTQYF. The CDR3 nucleotides are TGCAGCGTGAAGGGGCAGAGCACAGATACGCAGTATTTT.